The present TCR beta chain was sequenced within a study of T-cell memory formation after mild COVID-19. Overall study: TCR clusters were largely donor specific.

In this sample, this clonotype turned up a few times. CDR3 length equals 13 residues. The V end was cut by 4 bases, the J end by 5 bases, with 11 bases between. Germline V lookup: CDR1 LGHNA, CDR2 YSLEER. TCRdb processed the 5' RACE reads anew with MiXCR; each CDR3 protein has one entry. The sample yields some 210,000 distinct CDR3 sequences, 18% seen once. The receptor comes from an adult woman who had mild COVID-19 (a few samples of this study predate the infection). Cell type and time point are not known. Sequences were obtained from PBMCs or a T cell subset sorted from them (not recorded which). The chain employs TRBV4-3 and TRBJ1-2; D ambiguous. This CDR3 reads CASSREGVYGYTF. The CDR3 DNA reads TGCGCCAGCAGCCGGGAGGGTGTATATGGCTACACCTTC.